What follows are 8 T cell receptor beta chains derived from one specimen sequenced in a study of tissue T cells after allogeneic stem cell transplantation. Assay: immunoSEQ multiplex PCR; the TCRdb copy retains only in-frame clones and omits some. Here the sample spans about 17,000 clones, just over 70% being singletons. Source material: spleen. These receptors came from a female BALB/c mouse in good health. These mice share the MHC haplotype H2-d.

This clone was counted only a few times. Each gene name is a mouse one. The read falls 1 residue short of the CDR3 end, and the missing part is taken from the germline J gene. This chain uses TRBV5 with TRBJ2-7; 11 positions agree with TRBD2. The germline V gene has CDR1 LGHNA and CDR2 YNLKQL (reference sequence). The CDR3 has 14 amino acids. V lost 4 bases, J lost 7 bases, and 6 bases stayed unmatched. CDR3 protein: CASSLGTGGREQYF. The CDR3 bases that were read are TGTGCCAGCAGCCTCGGGACTGGGGGAAGGGAACAGTAC.

With respect to this clone: Genes and germline come from the mouse. With the read ending 1 residue before the CDR3 end, the germline J gene is used to fill in that end. The J gene is TRBJ1-3, the V gene TRBV13-3; possibly TRBD1 for D (5 bases). There are 15 residues in the CDR3. Trimming took off 1 base at V and 0 bases at J, with 8 bases between the two ends. Germline CDR1 is NNHDY and CDR2 is SYVADS. CDR3 loop: CASSDQGNSGNTLYF. The covered CDR3 bases are TGTGCCAGCAGTGATCAGGGTAATTCTGGAAATACGCTCTAT. The complete variable domain, with remaining parts taken from reference TRBV13-3 and TRBJ1-3, reads EAAVTQSPRSKVAVTGGKVTLSCHQTNNHDYMYWYRQDTGHGLRLIHYSYVADSTEKGDIPDGYKASRPSQENFSLILELASLSQTAVYFCASSDQGNSGNTLYFGEGSRLIVV.

With respect to this clone: Gene names and germline match the mouse. From the germline J gene comes the end of the CDR3, since the read stops 1 residue before it. This rearrangement joins TRBV13-2 to TRBJ2-3; 9 nucleotides agree with TRBD2. Unmatched junction bases numbered 10, after V lost 2 bases and J lost 9 bases. Germline V CDR1 and CDR2: NNHNN, SYGAGS (reference sequence). The CDR3 length is 15 residues. This chain's CDR3 is CASGEGWGGRGTLYF. The CDR3 DNA, read in part, is TGTGCCAGCGGTGAAGGGTGGGGGGGCAGAGGGACGCTGTAT.

As concerns this clone: Here the gene names and germline are mouse. Sequencing ends 1 residue short of the CDR3 end; the germline J gene provides the rest. V gene TRBV19 combines with J gene TRBJ2-7; 11 bases align to TRBD2. There are 14 residues in the CDR3. The V and J ends lost 5 bases and 4 bases, in that order; junction bases with no gene match: 5. Germline CDR1 is FNHDT and CDR2 is SITEND (reference sequence). CDR3 loop: CASRTGTGGYEQYF. The CDR3 DNA, read in part, is TGTGCCAGCAGAACCGGGACTGGGGGATATGAACAGTAC. Drawing the rest from reference TRBV19 and TRBJ2-7, the complete variable domain is GGIITQTPKFLIGQEGQKLTLKCQQNFNHDTMYWYRQDSGKGLRLIYYSITENDLQKGDLSEGYDASREKKSSFSLTVTSAQKNEMAVFLCASRTGTGGYEQYFGPGTRLTVL.

This clone was seen once. Gene names and germline match the mouse. The read comes to an end 1 residue before the CDR3 does, leaving the germline J gene to fill in the end. The chain uses TRBV19 and TRBJ2-4; 10 bases agree with TRBD2. J gave up 6 bases and V 2 bases, and 9 bases lay outside the gene matches. Per germline, CDR1 FNHDT and CDR2 SITEND (reference sequence). The CDR3 is made up of 16 amino acids. The CDR3 reads CASSIDLGGQENTLYF. Incomplete CDR3 DNA: TGTGCCAGCAGTATTGATCTGGGGGGGCAGGAGAACACCTTGTAC.

Comments on this clone: Gene names are mouse gene names. The sequenced fragment ends 1 residue before the CDR3 boundary, so the rest is inferred from the germline J gene. This rearrangement joins TRBV2 to TRBJ2-4; D is unresolved. V was clipped by 1 base and J by 0 bases, with 5 bases between them. The CDR3 has 14 amino acids. Per the germline V gene, CDR1 is LGHNA and CDR2 is YSYQKL. Here the CDR3 reads CASSQGHSQNTLYF. The CDR3 DNA, read in part, is TGTGCCAGCAGCCAAGGACACAGTCAAAACACCTTGTAC.

This clone was recorded a few times. Gene names and germline refer to mouse. The CDR3 end is not reached by the read, which stops 1 residue before it; the germline J gene fills it in. The chain joins TRBV4 to TRBJ1-5, with D possibly TRBD1 on 6 matching bases. CDR3 length: 15 amino acids. Between the trimmed V and J ends, which lost 5 bases and 3 bases, there was a span of 14 bases. Germline assignment: CDR1 LGHDT and CDR2 YNNKQL (reference sequence). CDR3 DNA, as far as it was read: TGTGCCAGCAGCCCACAGGGCTGGGGCAACCAGGCTCCGCTT. As protein: CASSPQGWGNQAPL. The full CDR3 reads CASSPQGWGNQAPLF.

As concerns this clone: The germline and genes are mouse ones. The observed sequence ends 1 residue before the CDR3 terminus, with the missing tail filled in from the germline J gene. The V call is TRBV2, the J call TRBJ2-2; 9 nucleotides align to TRBD2. CDR3 length: 16 residues. From germline, CDR1 is LGHNA and CDR2 YSYQKL. V gave up 2 bases and J gave up 0 bases; unmatched junction bases: 1. CDR3 bases read: TGTGCCAGCAGCCAAAGACTGGGGGCAAACACCGGGCAGCTCTAC. Translation: CASSQRLGANTGQLY. The complete CDR3 sequence is CASSQRLGANTGQLYF.